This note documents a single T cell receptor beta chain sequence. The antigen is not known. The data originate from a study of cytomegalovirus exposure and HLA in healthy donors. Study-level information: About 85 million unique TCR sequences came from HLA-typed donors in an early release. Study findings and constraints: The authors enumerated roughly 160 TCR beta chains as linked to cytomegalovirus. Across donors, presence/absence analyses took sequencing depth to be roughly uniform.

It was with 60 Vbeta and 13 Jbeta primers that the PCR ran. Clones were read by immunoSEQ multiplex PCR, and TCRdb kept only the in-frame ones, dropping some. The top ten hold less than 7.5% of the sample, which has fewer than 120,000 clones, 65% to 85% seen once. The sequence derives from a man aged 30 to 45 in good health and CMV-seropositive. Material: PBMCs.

The DNA of the CDR3 is TGTGCCAGCAGCGTTAGCGGGGGACCTTACAATGAGCAGTTCTTC. Its protein product is CASSVSGGPYNEQFF. The rearrangement joins TRBV11-2 to TRBJ2-1; 9 bases fit TRBD2. The junction had 6 bases not matched to a gene; V was cut back by 5 bases and J by 4 bases. Germline values: CDR1 SGHAT, CDR2 FQNNGV. This CDR3 has 15 residues.